Shown below are 14 T cell receptor beta chains from a single sample sequenced in a study of memory CD8 T cells in hepatitis C reinfection. Clones were sequenced by immunoSEQ multiplex PCR, and TCRdb holds only the in-frame ones, with some missing. The table shows about 46,000 clones, with roughly 89% occurring only once. The sample's time point: late/post reinfection, 12 to 24 weeks after detection. No in vitro expansion preceded TCR sequencing of the sorted cells. The material sequenced was naive CD8+ T cells sorted from blood. The origin of the receptors is a man younger than 30 with hepatitis C virus infection.

The J gene is TRBJ2-1, the V gene TRBV6-5; 7 bases align to TRBD1. CDR3 length: 13 residues. With V trimmed by 8 bases and J by 0 bases, 1 base remained unmatched. Germline CDR1 reads MNHEY; CDR2 reads SVGAGI. The chain's CDR3 is CASRDSSYNEQFF. In DNA form, the CDR3 reads TGTGCCAGCCGGGACAGCTCCTACAATGAGCAGTTCTTC.

The chain is built from TRBV7-2 and TRBJ2-5, with D tentatively TRBD2 (5 bases). Germline-derived CDR1 and CDR2 are SGHTA and FQGNSA. This CDR3 region has 12 residues. V lost 5 bases to trimming and J lost 5 bases, with 9 bases between them. The CDR3 sequence: CASSPPGETQYF. CDR3 DNA: TGTGCCAGCAGCCCGCCGGGGGAGACCCAGTACTTC.

The chain employs TRBV4-1 and TRBJ1-1; TRBD1 matches at 7 bases. Germline CDR1 MGHRA, CDR2 YSYEKL. V was pared by 4 bases and J by 6 bases, with 11 bases of the junction left unmatched. The CDR3 loop spans 15 amino acids. DNA of the CDR3: TGCGCCAGCAGCCTTACCGACAGGGTGGGGGCTGAAGCTTTCTTT. It specifies CASSLTDRVGAEAFF.

V usage is TRBV11-2 and J usage is TRBJ2-3; TRBD2 aligns across 13 bases. The CDR3 spans 15 residues. Trimming removed 5 bases from V and 6 bases from J; junction bases left unmatched: 5. Germline V gene sequence: CDR1 SGHAT, CDR2 FQNNGV. CDR3 in DNA: TGTGCCAGCAGCCCCGGACTAGCGGGGGTGGATACGCAGTATTTT. Residues: CASSPGLAGVDTQYF.

Comments on this clone: The identical CDR3 is also encoded by other nucleotide sequences in the sample. The rearrangement links TRBV28 to TRBJ2-7, with 7 bases identical to TRBD2. The CDR3 consists of 15 residues. With 8 bases clipped from V and 6 bases from J, the junction kept 16 bases outside the gene matches. Per germline, CDR1 MDHEN and CDR2 SYDVKM. CDR3 DNA: TGTGCCAGCGAATCGGGGGGTGTCTACTTAAGCGAGCAGTACTTC. Encoded protein: CASESGGVYLSEQYF. The complete variable domain, with remaining parts taken from reference TRBV28 and TRBJ2-7, reads DVKVTQSSRYLVKRTGEKVFLECVQDMDHENMFWYRQDPGLGLRLIYFSYDVKMKEKGDIPEGYSVSREKKERFSLILESASTNQTSMYLCASESGGVYLSEQYFGPGTRLTVT.

V usage is TRBV6-1 and J usage is TRBJ1-2, with D perhaps TRBD1 (6 bases). Germline loops: CDR1 MNHNS, CDR2 SASEGT. This CDR3 has 10 amino acids. Trimming left V 6 bases short and J 8 bases short, with 7 bases between. The CDR3 spells CASRQGGYTF. The CDR3 DNA follows: TGTGCCAGCAGACAGGGAGGCTACACCTTC.

This clone is a singleton in its sample. The genes are TRBV9 and TRBJ2-1; 7 bases align to TRBD2. CDR3 length: 16 amino acids. V shed 4 bases and J 3 bases; nucleotides not matched to a gene: 10. The germline V gene has CDR1 SGDLS and CDR2 YYNGEE. The DNA for the CDR3 is TGTGCCAGCAGCCTCGGGGAGCGGGGACTCTACAATGAGCAGTTCTTC. Encoded protein: CASSLGERGLYNEQFF. The full variable domain, rest sourced from reference TRBV9 and TRBJ2-1, is DSGVTQTPKHLITATGQRVTLRCSPRSGDLSVYWYQQSLDQGLQFLIQYYNGEERAKGNILERFSAQQFPDLHSELNLSSLELGDSALYFCASSLGERGLYNEQFFGPGTRLTVL.

This chain links TRBV7-2 with TRBJ2-7, with TRBD2 matching 7 bases. Trimming took 5 bases from V and 2 from J; bases not matched to a gene: 12. CDR1 is SGHTA, CDR2 FQGNSA, per germline. This CDR3 has 16 residues. Here the CDR3 DNA reads TGTGCCAGCAGCCCAGCGGGGTTAGACCGAGCCTACGAGCAGTACGTC. Translated, it gives CASSPAGLDRAYEQYV.

With respect to this clone: Other DNA sequences of this sample code for an identical CDR3. The chain links TRBV28 to TRBJ2-7; 7 bases map to TRBD2. Germline lookup yields CDR1 MDHEN and CDR2 SYDVKM. V gave up 8 bases and J gave up 6 bases; unmatched junction bases: 16. This CDR3 is 15 amino acids long. The CDR3 nucleotides read TGTGCCAGCGAATCGGGAGGTGTCTACTTAAGCGAGCAGTACTTC. Protein sequence: CASESGGVYLSEQYF.

The CDR3 sequence: CASSSTSGTYNEQFF. CDR3 nucleotide sequence: TGTGCCAGCAGCTCAACTAGCGGAACATACAATGAGCAGTTCTTC. The J gene is TRBJ2-1, the V gene TRBV7-9, with 8 bases that match TRBD2. Germline V gives CDR1 SEHNR, CDR2 FQNEAQ (reference sequence). The CDR3 extends over 15 amino acids. J lost 4 bases, V lost 4 bases, and 6 bases had no gene match.

The chain uses TRBV7-3 and TRBJ2-2; 7 bases fit TRBD1. CDR1 is SGHTA, CDR2 FQGTGA, per germline. Losses at the gene ends were 2 bases for V and 6 bases for J; bases not matched to a gene: 3. The CDR3 is 14 amino acids. The CDR3 bases are TGTGCCAGCAGCTTAGAAGGGGGCGCCGGGGAGCTGTTTTTT. Its protein product is CASSLEGGAGELFF.

This clone was counted once. The DNA for the CDR3 is TGTGCCAGCAGCACTTTAGCTAGGGGCCAAGAGACCCAGTACTTC. Encoded protein: CASSTLARGQETQYF. This chain links TRBV5-4 with TRBJ2-5; D may be TRBD1 (5 bases). This CDR3 region has 15 residues. Trimming took 4 bases from V and 1 from J, leaving 14 bases between them. Germline CDR1 SGHNT, CDR2 YYREEE (reference sequence).

This chain connects TRBV14 to TRBJ2-3, with 13 bases that match TRBD2. Unmatched junction bases numbered 5, after V lost 4 bases and J lost 1 base. The V gene's germline CDR1 is SGHDN and CDR2 FVKESK. The CDR3 sequence is 17 residues long. DNA for the CDR3: TGTGCCAGCAGCCCTCCTGGACTAGCGGGGGGCACAGATACGCAGTATTTT. Amino acid sequence: CASSPPGLAGGTDTQYF. The whole variable domain, remainder taken from reference TRBV14 and TRBJ2-3, is EAGVTQFPSHSVIEKGQTVTLRCDPISGHDNLYWYRRVMGKEIKFLLHFVKESKQDESGMPNNRFLAERTGGTYSTLKVQPAELEDSGVYFCASSPPGLAGGTDTQYFGPGTRLTVL.

The chain joins TRBV7-5 to TRBJ2-2; the table's D call, TRBD1, has no DNA check behind it. TRBV7-5 is shown as a pseudogene. The length of the CDR3 is 17 residues. The CDR3 here is CARSQTDWTVYAGELFF. In nucleotides, the CDR3 is TGTGCCAGAAGCCAAACCGATTGGACAGTTTATGCCGGGGAGCTGTTTTTT.